These 4 T cell receptor beta chains came from one sample sequenced in a study of T cell responses to AZD1222 COVID-19 vaccine. Sequenced by immunoSEQ multiplex PCR; TCRdb stores in-frame clones only, minus some. The sample holds approximately 180,000 clones, 70% to 90% seen once. The sequences come from peripheral blood, collected 28 days after the second AZD1222 dose. These receptors were collected from an adult who received the AZD1222 COVID-19 vaccine.

This chain connects TRBV7-9 to TRBJ1-2, with D perhaps TRBD1 (6 bases). V shed 2 bases and J shed 2 bases, with 15 bases lying between them. Germline CDR1 and CDR2: SEHNR and FQNEAQ (reference sequence). The CDR3 extends over 16 amino acids. CDR3 region: CASSLISGTQNYGYTF. As DNA, the CDR3 is TGTGCCAGCAGCTTAATTAGCGGGACACAGAACTATGGCTACACCTTC.

The chain is built from TRBV6-6 and TRBJ2-7; a weak D match, TRBD1 (6 bases). Germline V gene data show CDR1 as MNHNY and CDR2 as SVGAGI (reference sequence). Trimming removed 7 bases at V and 2 bases at J, with 21 bases between. This CDR3 is built from 16 residues. CDR3 in amino acids: CASIRQAAGHTYEQYF. In DNA form, the CDR3 reads TGTGCCAGCATCCGACAGGCGGCGGGTCACACCTACGAGCAGTACTTC.

The rearrangement joins TRBV7-3 to TRBJ2-3; 11 nucleotides align to TRBD2. The CDR3 runs 17 residues. Germline lookup yields CDR1 SGHTA and CDR2 FQGTGA. Trimming took 5 bases from V and 1 from J; bases not matched to a gene: 8. The CDR3 DNA reads as TGTGCCAGCAGCAATCCTCTTAGCGGGAGGGGCACAGATACGCAGTATTTT. Encoded protein: CASSNPLSGRGTDTQYF.

The J gene is TRBJ2-3, the V gene TRBV30, with D hard to call. The CDR3 contains 13 residues. Germline V lookup: CDR1 GTSNPN, CDR2 SVGIG (reference sequence). V was shortened by 0 bases and J by 4 bases, with 8 bases between the two germline ends. The CDR3 DNA reads as TGTGCCTGGAGTGTTAACGAGGCAGATACGCAGTATTTT. As protein: CAWSVNEADTQYF.